This passage covers 6 T cell receptor beta chains from one sample sequenced in a study of STAT5B mutations in CD4+ large granular lymphocyte leukemia. Repertoires were generated with immunoSEQ multiplex PCR, while TCRdb's copy carries only in-frame clones and drops some. The sample has around 32,000 clones; around four fifths are singletons. Sequencing was performed on CD4+ T cells from blood buffy coats. These receptors came from a human donor in good health.

The J gene is TRBJ2-7, the V gene TRBV2; TRBD1 matches 9 bases. CDR1 is SNHLY, CDR2 FYNNEI, per germline. The CDR3 length is 14 residues. The J segment lost 3 bases and the V segment lost 5 bases, leaving 5 bases of the junction unmatched. The CDR3, as DNA: TGTGCCAGCAGTCTCGGACAGGGGTTCTACGAGCAGTACGTC. Protein product: CASSLGQGFYEQYV.

The chain is built from TRBV7-2 and TRBJ1-3; 7 nucleotides match TRBD1. CDR1 and CDR2 (germline): SGHTA, FQGNSA. Losses at the gene ends were 2 bases for V and 7 bases for J; bases not matched to a gene: 5. The CDR3 consists of 14 residues. The CDR3: CASSLPGGVNTIYF. CDR3 coding DNA: TGTGCCAGCAGCTTACCAGGGGGGGTGAACACCATATATTTT.

The V call is TRBV1, the J call TRBJ2-5. TRBV1 is a documented pseudogene. The CDR3 is 17 amino acids. CDR3 protein: CTSSQSPPGRRQETQYF. The CDR3 DNA reads TGCACCAGCAGCCAATCACCCCCCGGACGCCGCCAAGAGACCCAGTACTTC.

The CDR3 loop is CASSRTGTGGADTQYF. The CDR3 DNA reads as TGTGCCAGCAGTCGCACCGGGACAGGGGGCGCAGATACGCAGTATTTT. The chain couples TRBV7-2 to TRBJ2-3; 12 nucleotides align to TRBD1. V trimming: 6 bases; J trimming: 4 bases; junction bases outside the gene matches: 8. The CDR3 consists of 16 residues. Germline V gives CDR1 SGHTA, CDR2 FQGNSA.

CDR3 in DNA: TGTGCCAGGACAGGACAGGCCCAAGAGACCCAGTACTTC. It translates to CARTGQAQETQYF. The V gene is TRBV2, the J gene TRBJ2-5, with 7 bases aligning to TRBD1. Germline-derived CDR1 and CDR2 are SNHLY and FYNNEI. The V gene end was trimmed by 9 bases and the J gene end by 1 base; junction bases not matched to a gene: 5. The CDR3 sequence is 13 residues long.

This clone has a handful of counts. V and J are TRBV9 and TRBJ1-4; tentative D call: TRBD1 (6 bases). The CDR3 is 13 amino acids. In germline, CDR1 is SGDLS, CDR2 YYNGEE. V was cut by 4 bases and J by 9 bases, with 13 bases left in between. CDR3 protein: CASSKGETKKLFF. The CDR3 coding sequence is TGTGCCAGCAGCAAGGGGGAGACCAAAAAACTGTTTTTT.